The 14 T cell receptor beta chains listed next were all sequenced from one sample in a study of regulatory T cells in long-lasting Graves disease. In building TCR beta libraries, iRepertoire HTBI primers were used together with Arm-PCR of CDR3 regions. TCRdb recomputed calls from the multiplex PCR reads with MiXCR, one row per CDR3 protein. The sample lists over 500,000 distinct CDR3 sequences; roughly a sixth were seen once. The time point is: newly diagnosed GD, antithyroid drugs for less than 3 months. The TCR library used RNA extracted from PBMCs. These data were also reused for a study on T cells in Graves' hyperthyroidism and ophthalmopathy.

The material was peripheral blood mononuclear cells (PBMCs), obtained at new diagnosis, from a patient treated with antithyroid drugs. The receptor source for this set is a man aged 18 to 35 with Graves disease.

The chain recombines TRBV9 with TRBJ2-7; 9 nucleotides line up with TRBD2. With 0 bases clipped from V and 3 bases from J, the junction kept 1 base outside the gene matches. Germline assignment: CDR1 SGDLS and CDR2 YYNGEE. The length of the CDR3 is 14 residues. Here the CDR3 reads CASSVGSGGYEQYF. The CDR3 region has the DNA TGTGCCAGCAGCGTAGGTAGCGGGGGCTACGAGCAGTACTTC.

This clonotype came up a few times. The chain has TRBV6-2 or TRBV6-3 and TRBJ1-6; D not resolved. The CDR3 runs 15 residues. Trimming took off 5 bases at V and 10 bases at J, with 18 bases between the two ends. Germline V gene data show CDR1 as MNHEY and CDR2 as SVGEGT. CDR3 sequence: CASSTAGWAQSPLHF. CDR3 DNA sequence: TGTGCCAGCAGTACGGCGGGGTGGGCACAGTCACCCCTCCACTTT.

The CDR3 spells CSAGVGPLNQPQHF. CDR3 sequence (DNA): TGCAGTGCTGGAGTGGGCCCTCTCAATCAGCCCCAGCATTTT. The chain recombines TRBV20-1 with TRBJ1-5, with D unresolved. V lost 5 bases and J 3 bases, leaving 14 bases between the germline ends. Germline V gene lookup returns CDR1 DFQATT and CDR2 SNEGSKA (reference sequence). The CDR3 is 14 amino acids.

In its sample, this clonotype was seen many times. The CDR3 DNA reads as TGCGCCAGCAGCTTTCGGGAGGTGCAGTACAATGAGCAGTTCTTC. Translation gives CASSFREVQYNEQFF. The chain couples TRBV5-1 to TRBJ2-1; 7 bases map to TRBD2. The CDR3 spans 15 residues. Trimming removed 2 bases from V and 4 bases from J; junction bases left unmatched: 6. Germline CDR1 is SGHRS and CDR2 is YFSETQ.

The table lists this clonotype with a few counts. This chain links TRBV5-1 with TRBJ2-7, with D possibly TRBD1 on 6 matching bases. V dropped 4 bases and J dropped 3 bases, with 14 bases sitting between them. Germline V gene lookup returns CDR1 SGHRS and CDR2 YFSETQ. This CDR3 has 14 amino acids. Here the CDR3 reads CASSPGQSYYEQYF. DNA of the CDR3: TGCGCCAGCAGCCCCGGACAGAGTTACTACGAGCAGTACTTC.

This clonotype was detected many times. The J gene is TRBJ2-3, the V gene TRBV20-1, with 8 nucleotides matching TRBD1. The length of the CDR3 is 11 residues. The germline gives CDR1 DFQATT, CDR2 SNEGSKA (reference sequence). The CDR3 protein is CRINRGDTQYF. The CDR3 DNA follows: TGCAGGATAAACAGGGGGGATACGCAGTATTTT.

This clonotype appeared many times. The chain carries TRBV12-3 or TRBV12-4 and TRBJ1-2; no reliable D call. V was clipped by 8 bases and J by 3 bases, with 19 bases between them. This CDR3 is 15 amino acids long. The CDR3 protein is CASLVLAELYYGYTF. The CDR3 DNA sequence: TGTGCCAGCCTGGTTTTGGCAGAGCTGTACTATGGCTACACCTTC.

V gene TRBV6-1 combines with J gene TRBJ2-7; tentative D call: TRBD2 (6 bases). The V end lost 5 bases, the J end lost 3 bases, and 17 bases lay between the germline ends. The CDR3 extends over 15 amino acids. The V gene's germline CDR1 is MNHNS and CDR2 SASEGT. The CDR3 DNA reads as TGTGCCAGCAGTCGCCAGAGCGGGCTAGACTACGAGCAGTACTTC. Translating gives CASSRQSGLDYEQYF.

This clonotype has ten or more counts. The chain joins TRBV3-1 to TRBJ1-2; no clear D. Germline lookup yields CDR1 LGHDT and CDR2 YNNKEL (reference sequence). CDR3 length: 15 residues. Trimming took off 4 bases at V and 4 bases at J, with 16 bases between the two ends. CDR3 nucleotide sequence: TGTGCCAGCAGCCTTAATGGTGGGGAGGCCTATGGCTACACCTTC. Its translation: CASSLNGGEAYGYTF.

The CDR3 DNA reads TGTGCCAGCAGTTCCCGACAGGGGGCCCACGAGCAGTACTTC. This translates into CASSSRQGAHEQYF. The gene calls are TRBV6-9 and TRBJ2-7, with 10 bases aligning to TRBD1. Germline lookup yields CDR1 MNHGY and CDR2 SVAAGI. V trimming: 4 bases; J trimming: 5 bases; junction bases outside the gene matches: 5. There are 14 residues in the CDR3.

The chain combines TRBV14 with TRBJ2-1; TRBD1 is a possible D gene (6 bases). Germline CDR1 reads SGHDN; CDR2 reads FVKESK. Trimming took 3 bases from V and 7 from J, leaving 19 bases between them. The CDR3 sequence is 16 residues long. CDR3 in amino acids: CASSHLTGPGGNEQFF. The CDR3 nucleotides read TGTGCCAGCAGCCACTTGACAGGTCCGGGTGGGAATGAGCAGTTCTTC.

This clonotype has more than one count but fewer than ten. The gene calls are TRBV20-1 and TRBJ1-2, with D uncertain. The CDR3 has 12 amino acids. Germline CDR1 reads DFQATT; CDR2 reads SNEGSKA (reference sequence). V was trimmed by 6 bases and J by 0 bases, leaving 8 bases between them. The CDR3 nucleotides are TGCAGTGCAGGGTCCACTAACTATGGCTACACCTTC. Its translation: CSAGSTNYGYTF.

This rearrangement joins TRBV9 to TRBJ2-1; 7 nucleotides line up with TRBD2. CDR3 length equals 15 residues. Germline CDR1 is SGDLS and CDR2 is YYNGEE. J was trimmed by 3 bases and V by 0 bases; bases with no gene match: 3. In DNA form, the CDR3 reads TGTGCCAGCAGCGTAGGGTGGGAGGGCTACAATGAGCAGTTCTTC. Its translation: CASSVGWEGYNEQFF. The full variable domain, with the rest looked up from reference TRBV9 and TRBJ2-1, is DSGVTQTPKHLITATGQRVTLRCSPRSGDLSVYWYQQSLDQGLQFLIQYYNGEERAKGNILERFSAQQFPDLHSELNLSSLELGDSALYFCASSVGWEGYNEQFFGPGTRLTVL.

The chain has TRBV5-1 and TRBJ1-4; unclear D gene. Trimming removed 0 bases from V and 5 bases from J, with 8 bases in between. CDR1 and CDR2 from the germline V gene are SGHRS and YFSETQ. This CDR3 contains 14 residues. As DNA, the CDR3 is TGCGCCAGCAGCTTGGGTCAGTTAAATGAAAAACTGTTTTTT. It yields the protein CASSLGQLNEKLFF.